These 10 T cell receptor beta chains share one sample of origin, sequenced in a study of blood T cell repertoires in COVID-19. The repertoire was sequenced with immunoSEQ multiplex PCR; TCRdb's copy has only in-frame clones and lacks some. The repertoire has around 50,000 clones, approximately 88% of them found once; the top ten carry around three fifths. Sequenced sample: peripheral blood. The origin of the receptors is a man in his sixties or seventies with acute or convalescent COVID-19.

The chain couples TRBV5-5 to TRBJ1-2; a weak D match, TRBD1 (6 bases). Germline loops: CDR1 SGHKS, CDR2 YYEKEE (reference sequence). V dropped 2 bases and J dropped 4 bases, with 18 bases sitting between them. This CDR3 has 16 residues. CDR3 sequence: CASSFRDMGATYGYTF. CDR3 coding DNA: TGTGCCAGCAGCTTTAGGGATATGGGGGCCACCTATGGCTACACCTTC.

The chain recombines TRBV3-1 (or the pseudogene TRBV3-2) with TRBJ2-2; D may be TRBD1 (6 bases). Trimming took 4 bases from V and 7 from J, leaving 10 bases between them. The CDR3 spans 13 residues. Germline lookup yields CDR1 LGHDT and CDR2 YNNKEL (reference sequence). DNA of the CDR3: TGTGCCAGCAGCCGTGGGGGCGGCGGGGAGCTGTTTTTT. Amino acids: CASSRGGGGELFF.

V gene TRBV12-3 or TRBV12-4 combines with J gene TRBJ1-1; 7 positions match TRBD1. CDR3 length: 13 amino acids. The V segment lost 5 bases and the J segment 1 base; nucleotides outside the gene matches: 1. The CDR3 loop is CASSRQGNTEAFF. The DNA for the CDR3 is TGTGCCAGCAGTAGACAGGGGAACACTGAAGCTTTCTTT.

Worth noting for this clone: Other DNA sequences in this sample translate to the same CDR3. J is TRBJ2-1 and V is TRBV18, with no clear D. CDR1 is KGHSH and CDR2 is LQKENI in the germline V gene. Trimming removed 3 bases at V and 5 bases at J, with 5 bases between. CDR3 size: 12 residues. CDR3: CASSPRDNEQFF. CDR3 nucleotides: TGTGCCAGCTCACCCCGGGACAATGAGCAGTTCTTC.

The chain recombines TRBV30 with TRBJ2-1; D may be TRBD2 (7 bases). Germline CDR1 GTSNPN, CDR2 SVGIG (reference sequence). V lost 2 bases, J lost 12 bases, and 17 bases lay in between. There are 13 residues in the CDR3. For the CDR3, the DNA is TGTGCCTGGAGTTATCGGGGGGCGAGGGGGCAGTTCTTC. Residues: CAWSYRGARGQFF.

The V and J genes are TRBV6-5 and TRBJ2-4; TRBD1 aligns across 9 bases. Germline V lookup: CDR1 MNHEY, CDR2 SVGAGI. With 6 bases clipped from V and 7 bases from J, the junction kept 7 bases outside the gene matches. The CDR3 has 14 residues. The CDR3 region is CASSAQGAVNIQYF. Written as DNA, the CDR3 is TGTGCCAGCAGCGCACAGGGGGCAGTGAACATTCAGTACTTC.

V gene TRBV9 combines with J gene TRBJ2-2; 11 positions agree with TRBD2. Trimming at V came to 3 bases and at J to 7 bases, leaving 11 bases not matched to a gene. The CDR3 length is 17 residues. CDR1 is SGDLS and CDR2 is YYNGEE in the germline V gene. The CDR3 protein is CASSGPLAGGPGGELFF. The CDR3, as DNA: TGTGCCAGCAGCGGACCGTTAGCGGGAGGGCCGGGCGGGGAGCTGTTTTTT.

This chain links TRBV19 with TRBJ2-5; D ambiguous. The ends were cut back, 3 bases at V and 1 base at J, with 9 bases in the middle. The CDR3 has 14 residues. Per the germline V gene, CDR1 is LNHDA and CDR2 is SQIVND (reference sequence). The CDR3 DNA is TGTGCCAGTAGTATTCCGCGAGTCCAAGAGACCCAGTACTTC. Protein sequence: CASSIPRVQETQYF.

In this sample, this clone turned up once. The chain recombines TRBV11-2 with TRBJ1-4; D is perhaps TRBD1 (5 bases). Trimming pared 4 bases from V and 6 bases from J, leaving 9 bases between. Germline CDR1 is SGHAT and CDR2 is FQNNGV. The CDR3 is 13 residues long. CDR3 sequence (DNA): TGTGCCAGCAGCTCCGGGGGGGATGAAAAACTGTTTTTT. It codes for CASSSGGDEKLFF.

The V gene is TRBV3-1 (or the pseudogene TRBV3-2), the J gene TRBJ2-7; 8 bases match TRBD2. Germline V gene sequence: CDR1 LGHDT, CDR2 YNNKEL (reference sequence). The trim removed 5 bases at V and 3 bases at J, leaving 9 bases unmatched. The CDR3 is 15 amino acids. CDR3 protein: CASSRPGLGFYEQYF. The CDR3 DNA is TGTGCCAGCAGCAGACCGGGACTAGGGTTCTACGAGCAGTACTTC.